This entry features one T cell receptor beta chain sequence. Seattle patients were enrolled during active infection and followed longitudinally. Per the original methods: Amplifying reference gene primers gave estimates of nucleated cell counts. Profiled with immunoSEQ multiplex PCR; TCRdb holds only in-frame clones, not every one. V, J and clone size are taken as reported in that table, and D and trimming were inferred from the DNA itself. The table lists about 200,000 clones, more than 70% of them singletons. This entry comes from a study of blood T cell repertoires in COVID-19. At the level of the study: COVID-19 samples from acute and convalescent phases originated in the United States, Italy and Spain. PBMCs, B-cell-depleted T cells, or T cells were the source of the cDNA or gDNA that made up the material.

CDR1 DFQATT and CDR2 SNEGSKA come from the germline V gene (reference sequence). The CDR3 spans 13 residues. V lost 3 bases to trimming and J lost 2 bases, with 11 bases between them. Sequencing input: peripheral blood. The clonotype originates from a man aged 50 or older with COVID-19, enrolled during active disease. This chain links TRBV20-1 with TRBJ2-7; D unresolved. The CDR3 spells CSASRQVPYEQYF. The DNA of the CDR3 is TGCAGTGCTAGTCGGCAGGTCCCCTACGAGCAGTACTTC.